The T cell receptor (beta chain) under discussion was sequenced for a study of blood T cell repertoires in COVID-19. All recovered Cohort 3 donors got two negative PCRs, got clearance, or saw symptom resolution. Original analysis: From reference gene primer amplification, estimates of nucleated cell counts were derived. The method was immunoSEQ multiplex PCR; TCRdb's version includes in-frame clones alone and lacks a portion of them. That table is the source of V, J and clone size, and D and trimming were worked out from the DNA. The sample lists a few hundred thousand clones; roughly 89% were seen once. V was clipped by 4 bases and J by 2 bases, with 11 bases between them. Germline CDR1 is SQVTM and CDR2 is ANQGSEA. The CDR3 is 13 amino acids.

Material for sequencing was PBMCs or T cells enriched from blood (not recorded which). The chain has TRBV29-1 and TRBJ1-2; D not resolved. This clonotype was obtained from a middle-aged woman who had recovered from COVID-19. The CDR3 nucleotides read TGCAGCGTTGGTGGAGGCCAAAACTATGGCTACACCTTC. This sequence encodes CSVGGGQNYGYTF. The full variable domain, with the rest looked up from reference TRBV29-1 and TRBJ1-2, is SAVISQKPSRDICQRGTSLTIQCQVDSQVTMMFWYRQQPGQSLTLIATANQGSEATYESGFVIDKFPISRPNLTFSTLTVSNMSPEDSSIYLCSVGGGQNYGYTFGSGTRLTVV.